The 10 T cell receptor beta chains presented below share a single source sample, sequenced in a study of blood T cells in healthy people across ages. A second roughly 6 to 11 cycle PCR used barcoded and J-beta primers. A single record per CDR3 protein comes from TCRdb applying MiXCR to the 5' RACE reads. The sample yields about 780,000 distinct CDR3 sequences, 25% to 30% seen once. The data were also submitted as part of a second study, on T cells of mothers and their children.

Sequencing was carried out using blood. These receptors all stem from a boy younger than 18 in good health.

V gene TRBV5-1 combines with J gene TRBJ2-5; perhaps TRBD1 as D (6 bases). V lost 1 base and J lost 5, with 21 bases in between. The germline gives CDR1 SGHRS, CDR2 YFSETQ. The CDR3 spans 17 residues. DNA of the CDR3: TGCGCCAGCAGCTTGAATGGACAGCTCCCTTGGGGGGAGACCCAGTACTTC. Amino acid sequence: CASSLNGQLPWGETQYF.

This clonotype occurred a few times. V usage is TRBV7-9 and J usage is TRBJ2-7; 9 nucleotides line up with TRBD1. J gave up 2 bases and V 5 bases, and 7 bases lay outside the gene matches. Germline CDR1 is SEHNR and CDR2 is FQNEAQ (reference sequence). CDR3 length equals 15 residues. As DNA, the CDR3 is TGTGCCAGCAGCCGGGGGACAGGGCAAACCTACGAGCAGTACTTC. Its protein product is CASSRGTGQTYEQYF.

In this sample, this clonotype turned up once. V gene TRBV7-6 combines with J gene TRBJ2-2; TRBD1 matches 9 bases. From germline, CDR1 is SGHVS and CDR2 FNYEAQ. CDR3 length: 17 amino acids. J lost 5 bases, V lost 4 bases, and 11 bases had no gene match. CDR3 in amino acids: CASSSGAQGADTGELFF. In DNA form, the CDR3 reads TGTGCCAGCAGCTCAGGGGCACAGGGGGCTGATACCGGGGAGCTGTTTTTT.

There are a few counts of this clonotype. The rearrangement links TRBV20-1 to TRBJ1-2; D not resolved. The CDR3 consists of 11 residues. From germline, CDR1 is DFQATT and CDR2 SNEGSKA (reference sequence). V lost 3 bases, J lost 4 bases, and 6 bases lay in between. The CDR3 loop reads CSASGSYGYTF. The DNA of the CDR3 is TGCAGTGCTAGTGGCAGCTATGGCTACACCTTC.

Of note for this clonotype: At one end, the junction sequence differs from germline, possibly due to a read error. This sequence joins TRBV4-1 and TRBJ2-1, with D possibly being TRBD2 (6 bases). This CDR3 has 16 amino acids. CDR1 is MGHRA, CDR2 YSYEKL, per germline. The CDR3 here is CASSRIWRRGGNEQFF. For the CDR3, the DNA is TGCGCCAGCAGCCGCATATGGAGGAGGGGAGGCAATGAACAGTTCTTC.

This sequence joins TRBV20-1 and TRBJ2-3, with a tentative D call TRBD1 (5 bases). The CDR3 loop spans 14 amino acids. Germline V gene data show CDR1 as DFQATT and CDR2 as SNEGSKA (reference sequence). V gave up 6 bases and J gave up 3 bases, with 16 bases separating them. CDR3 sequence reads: CSAGHIGRTDTQYF. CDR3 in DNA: TGCAGTGCCGGACATATTGGGCGAACAGATACGCAGTATTTT.

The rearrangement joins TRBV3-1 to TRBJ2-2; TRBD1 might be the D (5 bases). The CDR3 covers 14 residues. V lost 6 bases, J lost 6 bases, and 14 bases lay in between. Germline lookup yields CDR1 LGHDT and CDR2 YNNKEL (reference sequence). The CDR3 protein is CASRGYGAAGELFF. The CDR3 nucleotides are TGTGCCAGCAGGGGATATGGGGCTGCCGGGGAGCTGTTTTTT.

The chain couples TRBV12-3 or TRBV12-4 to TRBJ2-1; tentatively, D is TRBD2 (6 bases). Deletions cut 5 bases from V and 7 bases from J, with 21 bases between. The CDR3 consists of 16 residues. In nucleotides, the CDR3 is TGTGCCAGCAGTCGCGGAGGGGAAGAGGGGAAGAATGAGCAGTTCTTC. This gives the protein CASSRGGEEGKNEQFF.

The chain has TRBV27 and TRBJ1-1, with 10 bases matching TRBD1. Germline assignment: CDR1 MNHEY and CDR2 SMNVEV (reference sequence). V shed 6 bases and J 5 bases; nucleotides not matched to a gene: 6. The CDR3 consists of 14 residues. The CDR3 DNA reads TGTGCCAGCAGGGACAGGGGGAGGAGTACTGAAGCTTTCTTT. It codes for CASRDRGRSTEAFF.

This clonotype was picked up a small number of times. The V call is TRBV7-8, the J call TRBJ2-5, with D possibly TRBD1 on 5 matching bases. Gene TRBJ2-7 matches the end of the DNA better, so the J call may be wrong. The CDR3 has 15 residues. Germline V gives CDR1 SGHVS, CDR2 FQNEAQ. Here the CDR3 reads CASSLAPGLAYEQYF. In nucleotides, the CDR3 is TGTGCCAGCAGCTTAGCCCCAGGGTTAGCCTACGAGCAGTACTTC.